This TCR beta chain was sequenced for a study of cytomegalovirus exposure and HLA in healthy donors. General study results and limits: Most TCR sequences were seen very rarely across donors, but some public TCRs occurred in many.

This CDR3 has 14 residues. Germline assignment: CDR1 SGHRS and CDR2 YFSETQ. The V and J ends lost 3 bases and 4 bases, in that order; junction bases with no gene match: 5. The study ran its PCR with 60 Vbeta and 13 Jbeta primers. Generated by immunoSEQ multiplex PCR, the TCRdb table keeps only in-frame clones and is missing some. The table shows 130,000 or so clones, with about 74% occurring only once. About this clone: No antigen is known for it.

The clonotype comes from a man in his forties or fifties in good health and CMV-seropositive. Sequencing used PBMCs. The chain is built from TRBV5-1 and TRBJ1-2; 8 positions match TRBD1. The chain's CDR3 is CASSSSDRGYGYTF. Here the CDR3 DNA reads TGCGCCAGCAGCTCGTCCGACAGGGGCTATGGCTACACCTTC. Combining the CDR3 with reference TRBV5-1 and TRBJ1-2 gives the whole variable domain KAGVTQTPRYLIKTRGQQVTLSCSPISGHRSVSWYQQTPGQGLQFLFEYFSETQRNKGNFPGRFSGRQFSNSRSEMNVSTLELGDSALYLCASSSSDRGYGYTFGSGTRLTVV.